Following are 29 T cell receptor beta chains from one sample sequenced in a study of shared clonotypes between healthy human individuals. This table comes from immunoSEQ multiplex PCR, and its TCRdb copy is limited to in-frame clones, with some not included. The profile shows 2 million to 3 million clones, 90% to 95% of them singletons. Sample: naive CD4+ T cells from PBMCs. The subset is: CD45RA+ positively selected. The receptor source for this set is a man between 18 and 29 years old in good health. Some clones in this sample may be carry-over from other donors' samples.

The V call is TRBV20-1, the J call TRBJ2-1, with D possibly TRBD1 on 5 matching bases. CDR3 length: 11 amino acids. Between the trimmed V and J ends, which lost 3 bases and 10 bases, there was a span of 10 bases. Germline values: CDR1 DFQATT, CDR2 SNEGSKA (reference sequence). The CDR3 bases are TGCAGTGCTAGCGACAGACCCGAGCAGTTCTTC. Protein product: CSASDRPEQFF.

CDR3 in amino acids: CASTDSGSLSYNEQFF. In nucleotides, the CDR3 is TGCGCCAGCACCGATAGCGGGAGCCTTAGCTACAATGAGCAGTTCTTC. The J gene is TRBJ2-1, the V gene TRBV5-1, with 9 bases aligning to TRBD2. The germline V gene encodes CDR1 SGHRS and CDR2 YFSETQ. Trimming cost V 6 bases and J 3 bases; bases outside gene matches: 10. The CDR3 is 16 amino acids.

The chain employs TRBV5-1 and TRBJ2-1, with 9 bases aligning to TRBD1. Trimming removed 4 bases from V and 8 bases from J; junction bases left unmatched: 10. This CDR3 contains 15 residues. From germline, CDR1 is SGHRS and CDR2 YFSETQ. DNA for the CDR3: TGCGCCAGCAGCCCACCGGGACAGGGTCATCATGAGCAGTTCTTC. Translated, it gives CASSPPGQGHHEQFF.

The chain combines TRBV28 with TRBJ1-2, with TRBD1 matching over 8 bases. The CDR3 length is 14 residues. CDR1 is MDHEN and CDR2 is SYDVKM in the germline V gene. V shed 6 bases and J 6 bases; nucleotides not matched to a gene: 9. CDR3 protein: CASSSPGRGHGYTF. The CDR3 DNA reads TGTGCCAGCAGCTCGCCGGGCAGGGGGCATGGCTACACCTTC.

CDR3 nucleotide sequence: TGCGCCAGCAGTCGAATAACTAGCGGGAGGGCCGAGGAGAAGACCCAGTACTTC. As protein: CASSRITSGRAEEKTQYF. The genes are TRBV4-1 and TRBJ2-5, with 13 bases lining up with TRBD2. Germline trimming cut 6 bases from V and 6 bases from J; bases unmatched to any gene: 16. CDR1 and CDR2 (germline): MGHRA, YSYEKL. This CDR3 has 18 residues.

This clone has a single count. V and J are TRBV7-2 and TRBJ2-7; D is tentatively TRBD1 or TRBD2 (6 bases each). The length of the CDR3 is 14 residues. Germline-derived CDR1 and CDR2 are SGHTA and FQGNSA. The V end lost 5 bases, the J end lost 5 bases, and 16 bases lay between the germline ends. CDR3 amino acids: CASSQGGRYHEQYF. The CDR3 DNA is TGTGCCAGCAGCCAAGGGGGGAGGTACCACGAGCAGTACTTC.

The chain is built from TRBV7-8 and TRBJ2-2; unclear D gene. The CDR3 is 18 amino acids. Trimming stripped 5 bases from V and 0 bases from J, with 19 bases between. Germline CDR1 is SGHVS and CDR2 is FQNEAQ. DNA of the CDR3: TGTGCCAGCAGCACCTTCCCCGCCGGGCACCCGAACACCGGGGAGCTGTTTTTT. Protein: CASSTFPAGHPNTGELFF.

The chain uses TRBV11-3 and TRBJ2-7; tentatively, D is TRBD2 (6 bases). Germline assignment: CDR1 SGHNT and CDR2 YENEEA. Trimming pared 5 bases from V and 6 bases from J, leaving 14 bases between. The CDR3 loop spans 13 amino acids. The CDR3 reads CASSRRRDSEQYF. CDR3 bases: TGTGCCAGCAGCCGCAGGAGGGATAGCGAGCAGTACTTC.

The chain joins TRBV29-1 to TRBJ1-1; perhaps TRBD1 as D (5 bases). Germline V gene lookup returns CDR1 SQVTM and CDR2 ANQGSEA. This CDR3 has 12 amino acids. Trimming stripped 6 bases from V and 4 bases from J, with 12 bases between. This CDR3 reads CSVAAGLTEAFF. The CDR3 nucleotides read TGCAGCGTCGCGGCGGGGCTCACTGAAGCTTTCTTT.

The chain couples TRBV7-8 to TRBJ1-2; D may be TRBD1 (5 bases). Trimming took 1 base from V and 4 from J, leaving 13 bases between them. CDR1 is SGHVS, CDR2 FQNEAQ, per germline. The CDR3 has 15 residues. In nucleotides, the CDR3 is TGTGCCAGCAGCTTAGGGACCTGGGACGGCTATGGCTACACCTTC. Translated, it gives CASSLGTWDGYGYTF.

The chain uses TRBV5-1 and TRBJ1-2; D unclear. From germline, CDR1 is SGHRS and CDR2 YFSETQ. V was clipped by 4 bases and J by 6 bases, with 13 bases between them. The CDR3 consists of 13 residues. The chain's CDR3 is CASSRSPGNGYTF. CDR3 nucleotide sequence: TGCGCCAGCAGCCGGAGCCCGGGGAATGGCTACACCTTC. Combining the CDR3 with reference TRBV5-1 and TRBJ1-2 gives the whole variable domain KAGVTQTPRYLIKTRGQQVTLSCSPISGHRSVSWYQQTPGQGLQFLFEYFSETQRNKGNFPGRFSGRQFSNSRSEMNVSTLELGDSALYLCASSRSPGNGYTFGSGTRLTVV.

The genes are TRBV2 and TRBJ1-6; D remains ambiguous. The CDR3 has 12 residues. Trimming took off 7 bases at V and 8 bases at J, with 9 bases between the two ends. The germline CDR1 and CDR2 sequences are SNHLY and FYNNEI. The CDR3 DNA is TGTGCCAGCAATGGGATTCATTCACCCCTCCACTTT. Translation gives CASNGIHSPLHF.

This rearrangement joins TRBV2 to TRBJ2-5, with a tentative D call TRBD2 (6 bases). From germline, CDR1 is SNHLY and CDR2 FYNNEI. The CDR3 covers 16 residues. V lost 6 bases, J lost 5 bases, and 22 bases lay in between. CDR3 bases: TGTGCCAGCAGCGTAAGCGGGTTGGCTTCTTCGGAGACCCAGTACTTC. Translating it yields CASSVSGLASSETQYF.

CDR3 coding DNA: TGTGCTAGGAGCCAAACTTCGGGGGAAAAACTGTTTTTT. Its translation is CARSQTSGEKLFF. The V gene is TRBV30, the J gene TRBJ1-4; D unclear. The CDR3 has 13 residues. The germline gives CDR1 GTSNPN, CDR2 SVGIG (reference sequence). Supplemented by reference TRBV30 and TRBJ1-4, the full variable domain reads SQTIHQWPATLVQPVGSPLSLECTVEGTSNPNLYWYRQAAGRGLQLLFYSVGIGQISSEVPQNLSASRPQDRQFILSSKKLLLSDSGFYLCARSQTSGEKLFFGSGTQLSVL.

The J gene is TRBJ2-5, the V gene TRBV5-4; 8 nucleotides match TRBD1. The CDR3 consists of 16 residues. CDR1 and CDR2 from the germline V gene are SGHNT and YYREEE (reference sequence). The V and J ends lost 4 bases and 7 bases, in that order; junction bases with no gene match: 15. The CDR3 reads CASSTEGQGLSATQYF. The CDR3 DNA follows: TGTGCCAGCAGCACGGAAGGACAGGGCCTTTCGGCGACCCAGTACTTC.

The chain uses TRBV29-1 and TRBJ2-3; maybe TRBD2 (6 bases). The ends were cut back, 1 base at V and 1 base at J, with 9 bases in the middle. The CDR3 extends over 14 amino acids. In germline, CDR1 is SQVTM, CDR2 ANQGSEA. CDR3 protein: CSVEAGVGTDTQYF. CDR3 nucleotides: TGCAGCGTTGAAGCGGGAGTCGGCACAGATACGCAGTATTTT.

V and J are TRBV28 and TRBJ2-2; the D gene is possibly TRBD2 (5 bases). Trimming took 8 bases from V and 3 from J, leaving 13 bases between them. Germline CDR1 is MDHEN and CDR2 is SYDVKM. There are 14 residues in the CDR3. Here the CDR3 reads CASEDFRDTGELFF. The CDR3 DNA reads as TGTGCCAGCGAGGACTTTCGGGACACCGGGGAGCTGTTTTTT.

The chain is built from TRBV29-1 and TRBJ2-7, with 8 bases lining up with TRBD1. This CDR3 is 16 amino acids long. Germline assignment: CDR1 SQVTM and CDR2 ANQGSEA. After removal of 4 bases from V and 6 bases from J, the junction contained 17 bases not matched to a gene. The DNA for the CDR3 is TGCAGCGTTGGCCTTGAGGGGCGGACAGGGCTCTCCGAGCAGTACTTC. Its protein is CSVGLEGRTGLSEQYF.

This rearrangement joins TRBV4-3 to TRBJ2-3; D uncertain. The germline V and J ends were trimmed by 2 bases and 6 bases, with 12 bases remaining between them. Germline CDR1 reads LGHNA; CDR2 reads YSLEER. The CDR3 is 14 residues long. DNA for the CDR3: TGCGCCAGCAGCCAACAAGACGACTCGGATACGCAGTATTTT. This translates into CASSQQDDSDTQYF.

The chain combines TRBV15 with TRBJ1-2; 7 nucleotides agree with TRBD1. Germline CDR1 LNHNV, CDR2 YYDKDF (reference sequence). This CDR3 contains 15 residues. The V segment lost 1 base and the J segment 6 bases; nucleotides outside the gene matches: 8. CDR3 in DNA: TGTGCCACCAGCAGAGTTGATGGGACAGAACATGGCTACACCTTC. It codes for CATSRVDGTEHGYTF.

The chain links TRBV5-1 to TRBJ2-1, with D perhaps TRBD1 (6 bases). The CDR3 runs 12 residues. The V gene lost 0 bases and the J gene lost 14 bases, with 12 bases spanning the gap. CDR1 and CDR2 from the germline V gene are SGHRS and YFSETQ. The CDR3 region has the DNA TGCGCCAGCAGCTTGGACAGGGTGAACAAGTTCTTC. Translated, it gives CASSLDRVNKFF.

The chain recombines TRBV5-4 with TRBJ2-2; 14 nucleotides line up with TRBD2. This CDR3 is built from 14 residues. Germline CDR1 is SGHNT and CDR2 is YYREEE (reference sequence). Trimming cost V 4 bases and J 10 bases; bases outside gene matches: 3. The CDR3 sequence is CASSLGLAGEELFF. The CDR3, as DNA: TGTGCCAGCAGCCTGGGACTAGCGGGGGAGGAGCTGTTTTTT.

CDR3 bases: TGTGCCAGCAGCTTTCTCGGGGTTGCGGGAGGCTACACCTTC. This gives the protein CASSFLGVAGGYTF. The rearrangement links TRBV7-2 to TRBJ1-2; D remains ambiguous. The germline CDR1 and CDR2 sequences are SGHTA and FQGNSA. The CDR3 has 14 residues. The V end lost 3 bases, the J end lost 8 bases, and 16 bases lay between the germline ends.

The rearrangement uses TRBV28 and TRBJ2-2, with TRBD1 matching over 10 bases. The junction had 5 bases not matched to a gene; V was cut back by 3 bases and J by 4 bases. This CDR3 region has 16 residues. CDR1 and CDR2 (germline): MDHEN, SYDVKM. The CDR3: CASSFRQGARTGELFF. The CDR3 DNA sequence: TGTGCCAGCAGTTTCCGACAGGGGGCTCGCACCGGGGAGCTGTTTTTT.

The V gene is TRBV2, the J gene TRBJ2-1; TRBD2 agrees at 9 bases. Germline loops: CDR1 SNHLY, CDR2 FYNNEI. V gave up 10 bases and J gave up 2 bases; unmatched junction bases: 15. This CDR3 region has 17 residues. CDR3 sequence: CATTRASGIPAYNEQFF. The CDR3 nucleotides are TGTGCCACCACGCGGGCTAGCGGGATACCGGCCTACAATGAGCAGTTCTTC.

This clone showed up just a few times. The chain has TRBV9 and TRBJ1-2; D not certain. Trimming cost V 4 bases and J 6 bases, with 16 bases left between them. The CDR3 has 14 amino acids. Germline V gives CDR1 SGDLS, CDR2 YYNGEE. The CDR3 DNA sequence: TGTGCCAGCAGCCCACGGACCGTGCGGGATGGCTACACCTTC. Its translation: CASSPRTVRDGYTF.

J is TRBJ2-3 and V is TRBV7-9; D is perhaps TRBD1 or TRBD2 (6 bases each). The CDR3 sequence is 13 residues long. Germline V CDR1 and CDR2: SEHNR, FQNEAQ (reference sequence). Trimming took 5 bases from V and 4 from J, leaving 10 bases between them. Written as DNA, the CDR3 is TGTGCCAGCAGCCGAGGGGGGTCAGATACGCAGTATTTT. Amino acid sequence: CASSRGGSDTQYF. The full variable domain, its missing parts supplied by reference TRBV7-9 and TRBJ2-3, is DTGVSQNPRHKITKRGQNVTFRCDPISEHNRLYWYRQTLGQGPEFLTYFQNEAQLEKSRLLSDRFSAERPKGSFSTLEIQRTEQGDSAMYLCASSRGGSDTQYFGPGTRLTVL.

This clone was recorded only once. The chain has TRBV19 and TRBJ2-7, with a weak D call TRBD1 (6 bases). The CDR3 covers 15 residues. CDR1 and CDR2 (germline): LNHDA, SQIVND (reference sequence). The V gene lost 5 bases and the J gene lost 1 base, with 15 bases spanning the gap. CDR3 nucleotides: TGTGCCAGTAGTTCCCTTCGCCAGGGGTCCTACGAGCAGTACTTC. Translation: CASSSLRQGSYEQYF.

Only a few counts were recorded for this clone. The chain is built from TRBV6-5 and TRBJ1-1; D may be TRBD1 (5 bases). V gave up 3 bases and J gave up 1 base, with 9 bases separating them. Germline-derived CDR1 and CDR2 are MNHEY and SVGAGI. The CDR3 consists of 14 residues. The CDR3, as DNA: TGTGCCAGCAGTTATTGGGGCAAGAACACTGAAGCTTTCTTT. Protein: CASSYWGKNTEAFF.